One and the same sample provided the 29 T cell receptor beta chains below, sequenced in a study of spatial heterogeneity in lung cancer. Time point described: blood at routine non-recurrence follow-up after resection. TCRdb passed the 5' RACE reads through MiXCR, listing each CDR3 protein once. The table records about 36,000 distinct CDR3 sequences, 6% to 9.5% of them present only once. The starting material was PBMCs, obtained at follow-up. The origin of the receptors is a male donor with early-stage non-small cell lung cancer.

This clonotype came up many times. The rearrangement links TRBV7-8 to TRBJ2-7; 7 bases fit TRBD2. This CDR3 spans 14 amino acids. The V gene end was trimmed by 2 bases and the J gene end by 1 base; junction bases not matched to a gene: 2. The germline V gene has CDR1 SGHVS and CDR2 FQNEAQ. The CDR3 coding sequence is TGTGCCAGCAGCTTAATCGGGGGGTCCTACGAGCAGTACTTC. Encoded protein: CASSLIGGSYEQYF.

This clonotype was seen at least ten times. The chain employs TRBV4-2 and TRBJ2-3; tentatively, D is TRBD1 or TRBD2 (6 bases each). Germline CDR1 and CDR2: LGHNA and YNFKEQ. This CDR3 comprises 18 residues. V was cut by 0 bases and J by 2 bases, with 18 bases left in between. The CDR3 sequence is CASSQDVPGAIFTDTQYF. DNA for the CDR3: TGTGCCAGCAGCCAAGATGTTCCGGGGGCGATCTTCACAGATACGCAGTATTTT.

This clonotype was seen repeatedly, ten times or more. This chain's CDR3 is CASSQDSRVIVNQPQHF. In DNA form, the CDR3 reads TGTGCCAGCAGCCAAGATTCCCGGGTTATAGTGAATCAGCCCCAGCATTTT. This sequence joins TRBV4-2 and TRBJ1-5; D is ambiguous. The CDR3 loop spans 17 amino acids. The germline gives CDR1 LGHNA, CDR2 YNFKEQ. The V and J ends lost 0 bases and 4 bases respectively, with 16 bases between them.

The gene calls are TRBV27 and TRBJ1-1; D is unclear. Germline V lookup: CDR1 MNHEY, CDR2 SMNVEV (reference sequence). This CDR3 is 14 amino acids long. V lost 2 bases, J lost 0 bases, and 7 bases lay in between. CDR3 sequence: CASSLTSLNTEAFF. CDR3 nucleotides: TGTGCCAGCAGTTTAACATCACTGAACACTGAAGCTTTCTTT.

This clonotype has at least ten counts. The CDR3 loop is CASSYSDAGYGYTF. DNA for the CDR3: TGTGCCAGCAGTTACTCGGACGCGGGTTATGGCTACACCTTC. The chain carries TRBV6-5 and TRBJ1-2, with D unresolved. In germline, CDR1 is MNHEY, CDR2 SVGAGI. With 0 bases removed from V and 5 bases from J, the gap between germline ends came to 10 bases. CDR3 length: 14 residues.

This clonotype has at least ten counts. The CDR3 coding sequence is TGTGCCAGCAGCTCAGGGAGCGGGGGGTTCGGGAATACGCAGTATTTT. Protein sequence: CASSSGSGGFGNTQYF. The chain links TRBV12-3 or TRBV12-4 to TRBJ2-3, with TRBD2 matching 9 bases. There are 16 residues in the CDR3. J gave up 7 bases and V 6 bases, and 14 bases lay outside the gene matches.

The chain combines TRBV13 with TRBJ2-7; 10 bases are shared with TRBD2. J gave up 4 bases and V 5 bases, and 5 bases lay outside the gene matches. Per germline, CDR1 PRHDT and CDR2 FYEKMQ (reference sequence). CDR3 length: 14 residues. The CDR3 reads CASSPSGGAYEQYF. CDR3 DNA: TGTGCCAGCAGCCCAAGCGGGGGGGCGTACGAGCAGTACTTC.

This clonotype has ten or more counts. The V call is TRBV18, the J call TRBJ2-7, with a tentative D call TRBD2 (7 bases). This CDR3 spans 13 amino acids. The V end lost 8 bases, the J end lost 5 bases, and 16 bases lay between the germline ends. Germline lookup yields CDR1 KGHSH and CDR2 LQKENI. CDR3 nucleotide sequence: TGTGCCAGCGCCCGGGGAGGGGGTGACGAGCAGTACTTC. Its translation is CASARGGGDEQYF.

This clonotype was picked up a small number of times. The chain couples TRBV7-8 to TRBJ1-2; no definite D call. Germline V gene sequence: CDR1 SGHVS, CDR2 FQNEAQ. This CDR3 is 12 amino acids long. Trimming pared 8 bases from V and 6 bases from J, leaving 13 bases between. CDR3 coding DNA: TGTGCCAGCCATGGAGCGTTGGATGGCTACACCTTC. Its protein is CASHGALDGYTF.

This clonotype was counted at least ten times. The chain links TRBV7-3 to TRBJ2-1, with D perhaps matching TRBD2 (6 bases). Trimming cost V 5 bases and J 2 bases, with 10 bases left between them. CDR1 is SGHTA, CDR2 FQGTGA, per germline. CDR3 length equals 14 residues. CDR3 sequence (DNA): TGTGCCAGCAGCAGCGGGTATACCTACAATGAGCAGTTCTTC. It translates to CASSSGYTYNEQFF.

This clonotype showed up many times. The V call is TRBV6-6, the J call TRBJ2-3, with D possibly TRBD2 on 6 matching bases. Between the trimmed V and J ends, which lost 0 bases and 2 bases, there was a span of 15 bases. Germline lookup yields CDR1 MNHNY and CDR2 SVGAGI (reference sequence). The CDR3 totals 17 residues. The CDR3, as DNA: TGTGCCAGCAGTTACTCGAATAGCGGCCTACACACAGATACGCAGTATTTT. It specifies CASSYSNSGLHTDTQYF.

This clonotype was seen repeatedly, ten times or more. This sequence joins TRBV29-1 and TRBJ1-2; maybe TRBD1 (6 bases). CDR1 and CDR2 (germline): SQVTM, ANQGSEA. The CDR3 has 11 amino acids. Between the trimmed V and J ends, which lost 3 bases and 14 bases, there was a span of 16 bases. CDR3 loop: CSVEIGGRNTF. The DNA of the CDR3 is TGCAGCGTTGAGATTGGGGGGCGGAATACCTTC.

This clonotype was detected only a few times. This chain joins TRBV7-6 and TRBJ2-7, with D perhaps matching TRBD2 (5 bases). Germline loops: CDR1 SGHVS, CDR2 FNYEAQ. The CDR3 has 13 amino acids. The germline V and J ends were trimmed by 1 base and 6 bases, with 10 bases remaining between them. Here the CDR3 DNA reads TGTGCCAGCAGCTTAGGAGGGTTGGGCGAGCAGTACTTC. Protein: CASSLGGLGEQYF. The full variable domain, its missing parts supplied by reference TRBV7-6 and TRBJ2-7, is GAGVSQSPRYKVTKRGQDVALRCDPISGHVSLYWYRQALGQGPEFLTYFNYEAQQDKSGLPNDRFSAERPEGSISTLTIQRTEQRDSAMYRCASSLGGLGEQYFGPGTRLTVT.

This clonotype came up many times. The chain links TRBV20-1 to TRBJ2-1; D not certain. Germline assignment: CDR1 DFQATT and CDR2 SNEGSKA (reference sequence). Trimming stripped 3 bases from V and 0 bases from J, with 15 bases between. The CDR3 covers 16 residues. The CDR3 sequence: CSASIQEPFSYNEQFF. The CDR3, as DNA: TGCAGTGCTAGTATCCAGGAGCCCTTCTCCTACAATGAGCAGTTCTTC.

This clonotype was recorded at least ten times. The CDR3 loop is CASSLGEVVAYEQYF. In DNA, the CDR3 is TGTGCCAGCAGTTTAGGGGAGGTGGTAGCCTACGAGCAGTACTTC. V and J are TRBV27 and TRBJ2-7; maybe TRBD2 (6 bases). The germline gives CDR1 MNHEY, CDR2 SMNVEV (reference sequence). The CDR3 totals 15 residues. V was clipped by 2 bases and J by 2 bases, with 13 bases between them.

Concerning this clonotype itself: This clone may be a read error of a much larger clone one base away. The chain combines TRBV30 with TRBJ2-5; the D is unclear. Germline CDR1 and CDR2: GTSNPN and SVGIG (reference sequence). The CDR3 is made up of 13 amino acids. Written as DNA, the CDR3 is TGTGCCTGGGGTGTACGCGTTCAAGAGACCCAGTACTTC. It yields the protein CAWGVRVQETQYF.

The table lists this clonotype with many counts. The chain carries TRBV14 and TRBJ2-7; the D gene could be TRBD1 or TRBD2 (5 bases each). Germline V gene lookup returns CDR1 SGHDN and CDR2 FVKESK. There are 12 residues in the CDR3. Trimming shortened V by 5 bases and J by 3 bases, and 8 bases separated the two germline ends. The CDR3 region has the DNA TGTGCCAGCAGCGGGGACGGCTACGAGCAGTACTTC. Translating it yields CASSGDGYEQYF.

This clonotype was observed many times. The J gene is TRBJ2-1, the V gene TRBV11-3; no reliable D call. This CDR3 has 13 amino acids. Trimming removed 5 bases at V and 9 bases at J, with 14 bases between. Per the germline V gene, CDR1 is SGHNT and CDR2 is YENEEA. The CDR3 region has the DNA TGTGCCAGCAGCCAACGGTACATCGGTGAGCAGTTCTTC. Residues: CASSQRYIGEQFF. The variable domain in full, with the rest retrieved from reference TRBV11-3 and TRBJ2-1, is EAGVVQSPRYKIIEKKQPVAFWCNPISGHNTLYWYLQNLGQGPELLIRYENEEAVDDSQLPKDRFSAERLKGVDSTLKIQPAELGDSAVYLCASSQRYIGEQFFGPGTRLTVL.

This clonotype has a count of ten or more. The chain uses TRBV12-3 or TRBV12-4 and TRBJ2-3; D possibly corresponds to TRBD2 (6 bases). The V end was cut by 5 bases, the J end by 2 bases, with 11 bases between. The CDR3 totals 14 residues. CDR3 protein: CASSTSGVTDTQYF. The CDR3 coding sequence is TGTGCCAGCAGTACATCGGGGGTCACAGATACGCAGTATTTT.

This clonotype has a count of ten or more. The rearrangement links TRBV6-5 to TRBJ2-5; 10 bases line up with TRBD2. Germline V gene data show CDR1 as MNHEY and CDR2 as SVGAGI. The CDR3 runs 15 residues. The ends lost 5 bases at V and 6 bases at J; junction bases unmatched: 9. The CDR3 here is CASSPLQRGGKTQYF. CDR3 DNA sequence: TGTGCCAGCAGTCCCCTCCAGCGGGGGGGCAAGACCCAGTACTTC.

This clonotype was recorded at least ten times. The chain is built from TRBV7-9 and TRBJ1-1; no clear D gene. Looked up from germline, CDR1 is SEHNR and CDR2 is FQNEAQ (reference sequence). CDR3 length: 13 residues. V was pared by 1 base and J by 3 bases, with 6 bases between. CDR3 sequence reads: CASSLELDTEAFF. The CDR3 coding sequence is TGTGCCAGCAGCTTAGAGTTAGACACTGAAGCTTTCTTT.

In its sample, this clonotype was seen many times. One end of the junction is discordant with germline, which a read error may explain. CDR3 loop: CASSYSRDGSYEQYF. CDR3 sequence (DNA): TGTGCCAGCAGCTACTCCCGGGACGGCTCCTACGAGCAGTACTTC. The V and J genes are TRBV6-6 and TRBJ2-7, with D tentatively TRBD1 or TRBD2 (5 bases each). The CDR3 runs to 15 residues. The germline gives CDR1 MNHNY, CDR2 SVGAGI (reference sequence).

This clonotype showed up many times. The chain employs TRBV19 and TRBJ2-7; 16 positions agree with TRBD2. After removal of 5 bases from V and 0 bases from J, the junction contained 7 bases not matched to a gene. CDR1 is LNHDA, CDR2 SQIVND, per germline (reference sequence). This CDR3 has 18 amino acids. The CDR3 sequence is CASSPGLAGGTSSYEQYF. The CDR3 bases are TGTGCCAGTAGTCCGGGACTAGCGGGGGGGACGAGCTCCTACGAGCAGTACTTC.

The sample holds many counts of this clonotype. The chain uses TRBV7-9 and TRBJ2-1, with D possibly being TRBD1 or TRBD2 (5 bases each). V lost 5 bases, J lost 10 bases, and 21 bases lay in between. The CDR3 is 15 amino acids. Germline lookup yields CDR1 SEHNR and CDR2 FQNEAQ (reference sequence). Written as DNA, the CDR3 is TGTGCCAGCAGCACGGGAAATTTCTTACAGGACGAGCAGTTCTTC. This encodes CASSTGNFLQDEQFF.

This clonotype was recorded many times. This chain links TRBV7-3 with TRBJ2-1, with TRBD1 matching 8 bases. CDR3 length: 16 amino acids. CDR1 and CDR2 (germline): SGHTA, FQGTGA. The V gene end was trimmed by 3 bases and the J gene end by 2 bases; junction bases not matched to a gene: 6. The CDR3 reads CASSFDDRGPYNEQFF. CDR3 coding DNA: TGTGCCAGCAGCTTTGATGACAGGGGTCCCTACAATGAGCAGTTCTTC.

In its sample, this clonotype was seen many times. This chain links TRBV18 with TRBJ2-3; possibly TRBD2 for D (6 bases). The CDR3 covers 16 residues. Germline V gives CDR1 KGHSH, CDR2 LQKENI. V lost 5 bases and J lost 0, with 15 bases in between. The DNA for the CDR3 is TGTGCCAGCTCAAGCCGGGACTTTACTAGCACAGATACGCAGTATTTT. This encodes CASSSRDFTSTDTQYF.

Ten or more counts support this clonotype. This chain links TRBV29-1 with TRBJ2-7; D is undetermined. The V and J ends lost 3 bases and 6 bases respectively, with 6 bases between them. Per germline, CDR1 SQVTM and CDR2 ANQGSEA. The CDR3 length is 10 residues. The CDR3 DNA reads TGCAGCGTTGAGGACGGCGAGCAGTACTTC. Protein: CSVEDGEQYF.

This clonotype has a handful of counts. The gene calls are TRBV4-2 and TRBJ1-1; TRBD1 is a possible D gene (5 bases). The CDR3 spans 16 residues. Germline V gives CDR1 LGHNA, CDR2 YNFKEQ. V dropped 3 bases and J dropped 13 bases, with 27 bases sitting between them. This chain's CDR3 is CASSQKPGGTRELFFF. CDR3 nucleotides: TGTGCCAGCAGCCAGAAACCGGGGGGAACAAGAGAATTGTTTTTCTTT.

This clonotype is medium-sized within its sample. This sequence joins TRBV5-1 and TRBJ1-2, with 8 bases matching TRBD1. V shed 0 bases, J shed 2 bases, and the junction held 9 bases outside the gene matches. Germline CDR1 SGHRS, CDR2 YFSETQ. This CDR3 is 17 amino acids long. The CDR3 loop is CASSLARGQDKNYGYTF. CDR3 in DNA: TGCGCCAGCAGCTTGGCAAGGGGACAGGATAAAAACTATGGCTACACCTTC.